The clone carrying this T cell receptor beta chain has at least ten counts. This sample stems from a study of T-cell reconstitution after alpha-beta-depleted transplantation in children. Construction of the TCRbeta library involved unique molecular identifiers. TCRdb used MiXCR to reprocess the PCR reads, holding one entry per CDR3 protein. Of approximately 300,000 distinct CDR3 sequences detected, over 9.5% appear once; the ten largest clones hold less than 9%. Germline CDR1 DFQATT, CDR2 SNEGSKA (reference sequence). The CDR3 length is 16 residues. The V end lost 0 bases, the J end lost 0 bases, and 11 bases lay between the germline ends.

The rearrangement links TRBV20-1 to TRBJ1-4; maybe TRBD1 (6 bases). Specimen: PBMCs, collected before TCRalphabeta/CD19-depleted stem cell transplant. The clonotype comes from a boy under two years old with acute myeloid leukemia, due to receive a stem cell transplant. The CDR3 region has the DNA TGCAGTGCTAGAGATGGGGGGCCTGCAACTAATGAAAAACTGTTTTTT. Residues: CSARDGGPATNEKLFF.